A single count supports the clone carrying this TCR beta chain. This sample was taken from a study of blood T cell repertoires in COVID-19. Study in general: PBMCs, B-cell-depleted T cells, or T cells were the source of the cDNA or gDNA that made up the material.

Generated by immunoSEQ multiplex PCR, the TCRdb table keeps only in-frame clones and is missing some. The repertoire holds 220,000 or so clones, with approximately 92% as singletons. CDR1 is SGHRS, CDR2 YFSETQ, per germline. The CDR3 covers 14 residues. V was trimmed by 4 bases and J by 2 bases, leaving 12 bases between them. Sequences were obtained from PBMCs or T cells enriched from blood (not recorded which). The clonotype was recovered from a woman under 30 in a cohort exposed to, infected with or recovered from COVID-19 (not recorded which). The gene calls are TRBV5-1 and TRBJ2-5; perhaps TRBD2 as D (5 bases). The CDR3 here is CASSPRTPQETQYF. The CDR3 region has the DNA TGCGCCAGCAGCCCCCGGACTCCACAAGAGACCCAGTACTTC.